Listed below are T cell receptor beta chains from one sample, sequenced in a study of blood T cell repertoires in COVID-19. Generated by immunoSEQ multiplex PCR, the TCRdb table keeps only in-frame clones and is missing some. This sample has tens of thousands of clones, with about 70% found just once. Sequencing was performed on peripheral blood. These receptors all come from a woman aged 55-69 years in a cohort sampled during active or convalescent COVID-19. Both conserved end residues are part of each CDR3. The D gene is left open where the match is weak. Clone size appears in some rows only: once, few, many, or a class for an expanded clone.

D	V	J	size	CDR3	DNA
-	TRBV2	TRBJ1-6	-	CASSERGFSPLHF	TGTGCCAGCAGCGAGCGGGGCTTTTCACCCCTCCACTTT
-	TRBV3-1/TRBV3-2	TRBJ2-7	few	CASSQREYEQYF	TGTGCCAGCAGCCAACGGGAGTACGAGCAGTACTTC
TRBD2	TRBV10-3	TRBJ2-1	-	CAISAGTSGGARYNEQFF	TGTGCCATCAGTGCGGGGACTAGCGGGGGGGCCCGCTACAATGAGCAGTTCTTC
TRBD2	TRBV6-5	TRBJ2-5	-	CASSYSSSGEETQYF	TGTGCCAGCAGTTACTCCTCTAGCGGAGAAGAGACCCAGTACTTC
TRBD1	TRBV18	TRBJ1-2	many	CASSPSGQGAFYGYTF	TGTGCCAGCTCACCTTCGGGACAGGGGGCTTTCTATGGCTACACCTTC
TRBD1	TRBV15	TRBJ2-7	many	CATSRDLGQGAYEQYF	TGTGCCACCAGCAGAGATCTTGGACAGGGGGCTTACGAGCAGTACTTC
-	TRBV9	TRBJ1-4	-	CASSVGEGQFEKLFF	TGTGCCAGCAGCGTAGGGGAGGGGCAGTTTGAAAAACTGTTTTTT
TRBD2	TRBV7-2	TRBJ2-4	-	CASSSRTSVAKNIQYF	TGTGCCAGCAGTTCGAGGACTAGCGTAGCCAAAAACATTCAGTACTTC
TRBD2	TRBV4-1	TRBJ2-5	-	CASSYSGTSGQETQYF	TGCGCCAGCAGCTACTCCGGGACTAGCGGCCAAGAGACCCAGTACTTC
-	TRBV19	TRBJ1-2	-	CASSLSGGSYGYTF	TGTGCCAGTAGTCTCTCGGGGGGCTCCTATGGCTACACCTTC
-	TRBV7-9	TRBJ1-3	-	CASSLGQNPGSGNTIYF	TGTGCCAGCAGCTTAGGCCAGAACCCAGGCTCTGGAAACACCATATATTTT
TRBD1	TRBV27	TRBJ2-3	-	CASSRDRGPNTQYF	TGTGCCAGCAGTCGGGACAGGGGGCCTAATACGCAGTATTTT
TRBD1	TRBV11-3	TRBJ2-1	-	CASSSRQGAHDEQFF	TGTGCCAGCAGCTCCCGACAGGGGGCTCATGATGAGCAGTTCTTC
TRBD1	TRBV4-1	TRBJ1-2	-	CASSLSGTGYGYTF	TGCGCCAGCAGCCTATCCGGGACAGGGTATGGCTACACCTTC
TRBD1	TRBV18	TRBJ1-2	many	CASSPGQGETNYGYTF	TGTGCCAGCTCACCTGGACAGGGGGAGACTAACTATGGCTACACCTTC
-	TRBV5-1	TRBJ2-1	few	CASSLGGQKYNEQFF	TGCGCCAGCAGCTTGGGAGGACAGAAATACAATGAGCAGTTCTTC
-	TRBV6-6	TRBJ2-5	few	CASSYAGGQETQYF	TGTGCCAGCAGTTACGCAGGGGGGCAGGAGACCCAGTACTTC
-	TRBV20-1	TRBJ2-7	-	CSASSPGTGGEQYF	TGCAGTGCTAGTAGTCCCGGGACTGGGGGCGAGCAGTACTTC
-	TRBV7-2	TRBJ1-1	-	CASSSLPTGNTEAFF	TGTGCCAGCAGCTCCCTCCCGACAGGGAACACTGAAGCTTTCTTT
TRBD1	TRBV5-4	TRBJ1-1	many	CASSPRTGNTEAFF	TGTGCCAGCAGCCCCAGGACAGGGAACACTGAAGCTTTCTTT
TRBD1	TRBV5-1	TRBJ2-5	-	CASSLEPGQGTQETQYF	TGCGCCAGCAGCTTGGAACCGGGACAGGGAACCCAAGAGACCCAGTACTTC